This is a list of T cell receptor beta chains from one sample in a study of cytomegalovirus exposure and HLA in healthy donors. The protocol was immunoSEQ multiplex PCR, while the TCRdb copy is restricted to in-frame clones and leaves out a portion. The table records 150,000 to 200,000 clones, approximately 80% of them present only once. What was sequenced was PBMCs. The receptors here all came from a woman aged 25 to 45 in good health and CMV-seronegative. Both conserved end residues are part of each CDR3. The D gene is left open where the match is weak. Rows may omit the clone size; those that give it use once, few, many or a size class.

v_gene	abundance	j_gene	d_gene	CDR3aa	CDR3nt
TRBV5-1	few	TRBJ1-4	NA	CASSLGLGPNEKLFF	TGCGCCAGCAGCTTGGGCCTGGGCCCCAATGAAAAACTGTTTTTT
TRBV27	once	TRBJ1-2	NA	CASGWDTTNYGYTF	TGTGCCAGCGGCTGGGACACAACTAACTATGGCTACACCTTC
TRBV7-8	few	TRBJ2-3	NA	CASSSSGTYTDTQYF	TGTGCCAGCAGCTCCTCCGGGACTTACACAGATACGCAGTATTTT
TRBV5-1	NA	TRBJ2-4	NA	CASSPEGVYIQYF	TGCGCCAGCAGCCCCGAGGGTGTTTACATTCAGTACTTC
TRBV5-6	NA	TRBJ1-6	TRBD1	CASSFLPGQGDSPLHF	TGTGCCAGCAGCTTTCTCCCAGGACAGGGGGACTCACCCCTCCACTTT
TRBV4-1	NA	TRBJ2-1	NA	CASSQIGRTLYNEQFF	TGCGCCAGCAGCCAGATAGGGAGGACACTGTACAATGAGCAGTTCTTC
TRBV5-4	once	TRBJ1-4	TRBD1	CASRPGTGDEKLFF	TGTGCCAGCAGACCCGGGACAGGGGATGAAAAACTGTTTTTT
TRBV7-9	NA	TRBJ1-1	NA	CASSLLGDTEAFF	TGTGCCAGCAGCTTACTAGGGGACACTGAAGCTTTCTTT
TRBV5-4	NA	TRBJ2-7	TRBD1	CASSLGQGASYEQYF	TGTGCCAGCAGCTTGGGGCAGGGGGCGTCCTACGAGCAGTACTTC
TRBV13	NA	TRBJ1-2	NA	CASSRRGTGGAGGYTF	TGTGCCAGCAGCCGCAGGGGAACGGGGGGCGCTGGGGGCTACACCTTC
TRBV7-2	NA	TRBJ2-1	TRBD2	CASSRDSGGSYNEQFF	TGTGCCAGCAGCCGAGATAGCGGGGGGAGCTACAATGAGCAGTTCTTC
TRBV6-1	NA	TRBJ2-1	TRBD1	CASSEHGRGSYNEQFF	TGTGCCAGCAGCGAACACGGCAGGGGGTCCTACAATGAGCAGTTCTTC
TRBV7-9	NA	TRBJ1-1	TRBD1	CASSSPGTGNTEAFF	TGTGCCAGCAGCTCACCCGGGACAGGTAACACTGAAGCTTTCTTT
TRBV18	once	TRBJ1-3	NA	CASSPATGNSGNTIYF	TGTGCCAGCTCACCAGCGACGGGAAACTCTGGAAACACCATATATTTT
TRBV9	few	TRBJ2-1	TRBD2	CASSVGVKLAGVEQFF	TGTGCCAGCAGCGTAGGGGTGAAGCTAGCGGGAGTTGAGCAGTTCTTC
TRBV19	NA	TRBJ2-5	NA	CASSAPGHRQETQYF	TGTGCCAGTAGTGCCCCGGGACATCGCCAAGAGACCCAGTACTTC
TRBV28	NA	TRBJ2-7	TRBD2	CATRSGGRDEQYF	TGTGCCACCAGGTCCGGCGGGAGGGACGAGCAGTACTTC
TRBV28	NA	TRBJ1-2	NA	CASSLAPYGYTF	TGTGCCAGCAGTTTGGCCCCCTATGGCTACACCTTC
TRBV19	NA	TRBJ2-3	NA	CASGRLDSPTDTQYF	TGTGCCAGTGGCCGACTAGATAGCCCCACAGATACGCAGTATTTT
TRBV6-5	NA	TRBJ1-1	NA	CTSSERENTEAFF	TGTACCAGCAGTGAGCGGGAGAACACTGAAGCTTTCTTT
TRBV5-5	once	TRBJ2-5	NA	CASSLVRYNQETQYF	TGTGCCAGCAGCTTGGTGCGGTACAACCAAGAGACCCAGTACTTC
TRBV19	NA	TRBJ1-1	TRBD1	CASSIQGAVTEAFF	TGTGCCAGTAGTATACAGGGGGCTGTCACTGAAGCTTTCTTT
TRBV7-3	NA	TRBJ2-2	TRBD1	CASSYPGTANTGELFF	TGTGCCAGCAGCTATCCCGGGACAGCTAACACCGGGGAGCTGTTTTTT
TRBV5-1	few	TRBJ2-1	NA	CASSFPGNEQFF	TGCGCCAGCAGCTTCCCGGGTAATGAGCAGTTCTTC
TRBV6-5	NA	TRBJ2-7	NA	CASSLPGSSYEQYF	TGTGCCAGCAGCCTCCCGGGGAGTTCCTACGAGCAGTACTTC
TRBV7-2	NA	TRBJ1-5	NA	CASSLANGWIDWDQPQHF	TGTGCCAGCAGCTTAGCGAATGGATGGATCGACTGGGATCAGCCCCAGCATTTT
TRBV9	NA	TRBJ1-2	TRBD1	CASSVTGGPANYGYTF	TGTGCCAGCAGCGTGACAGGGGGCCCGGCTAACTATGGCTACACCTTC
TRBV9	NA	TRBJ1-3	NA	CASSVGKGSGNTIYF	TGTGCCAGCAGCGTAGGGAAGGGGTCTGGAAACACCATATATTTT
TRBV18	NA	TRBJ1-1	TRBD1	CASSPRDSETNTEAFF	TGTGCCAGCTCACCACGGGACAGCGAAACGAACACTGAAGCTTTCTTT
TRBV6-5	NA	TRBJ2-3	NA	CASSYRASYTDTQYF	TGTGCCAGCAGTTACAGAGCTAGTTACACAGATACGCAGTATTTT
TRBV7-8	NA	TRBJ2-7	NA	CASSLEFLRYDSNRYEQYF	TGTGCCAGCAGCTTAGAATTCCTTCGATACGACTCCAATCGTTACGAGCAGTACTTC
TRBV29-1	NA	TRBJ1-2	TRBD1	CSTSGGAMYGYTF	TGCAGCACTTCAGGGGGCGCGATGTATGGCTACACCTTC
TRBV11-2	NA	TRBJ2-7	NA	CASSGGGRNYEQYF	TGTGCCAGCTCGGGGGGCGGGAGAAACTACGAGCAGTACTTC
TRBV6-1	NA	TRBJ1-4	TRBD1	CASSVFLRQGASGNEKLFF	TGTGCCAGCAGTGTCTTTTTAAGACAGGGGGCTTCGGGGAATGAAAAACTGTTTTTT
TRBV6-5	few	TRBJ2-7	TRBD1	CASSQGQNYEQYF	TGTGCCAGCAGTCAGGGACAGAACTACGAGCAGTACTTC
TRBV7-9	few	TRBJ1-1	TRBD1	CASSLGAQGAAEAFF	TGTGCCAGCAGCTTAGGAGCTCAGGGGGCCGCTGAAGCTTTCTTT
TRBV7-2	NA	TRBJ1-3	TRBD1	CASSLVAYQGAGNTIYF	TGTGCCAGCAGCTTAGTCGCTTACCAGGGGGCTGGAAACACCATATATTTT
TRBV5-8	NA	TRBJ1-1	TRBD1	CASSLATGVYTEAFF	TGTGCCAGCAGCTTGGCGACAGGGGTATATACTGAAGCTTTCTTT
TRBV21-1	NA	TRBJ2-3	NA	CASSKRKQRGRLTDTQYF	TGTGCCAGCAGCAAACGGAAACAGCGGGGGCGCTTAACAGATACGCAGTATTTT
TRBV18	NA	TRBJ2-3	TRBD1	CASPPQGARTDTQYF	TGTGCCAGCCCACCGCAGGGGGCGCGAACAGATACGCAGTATTTT
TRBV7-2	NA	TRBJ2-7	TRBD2	CASSSGLAGVYEQYF	TGTGCCAGCAGCTCGGGACTAGCGGGGGTGTACGAGCAGTACTTC
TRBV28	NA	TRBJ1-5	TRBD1	CASRGQDQPQHF	TGTGCCAGCAGAGGACAGGATCAGCCCCAGCATTTT
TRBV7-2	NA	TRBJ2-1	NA	CASSLVSGSSYNEQFF	TGTGCCAGCAGCTTAGTAAGCGGGTCCTCCTACAATGAGCAGTTCTTC
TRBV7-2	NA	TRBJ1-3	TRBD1	CASRGQGARNTIYF	TGTGCCAGCAGAGGACAGGGGGCGAGAAACACCATATATTTT
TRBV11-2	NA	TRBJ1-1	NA	CASSLAGGRNTEAFF	TGTGCCAGCAGCTTAGCCGGGGGACGGAACACTGAAGCTTTCTTT
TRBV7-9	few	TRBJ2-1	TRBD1	CASSAPGQGGDEQFF	TGTGCCAGCAGCGCCCCGGGACAGGGGGGCGATGAGCAGTTCTTC
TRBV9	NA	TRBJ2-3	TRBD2	CASSELATSTDTQYF	TGTGCCAGCAGCGAACTAGCGACTAGCACAGATACGCAGTATTTT
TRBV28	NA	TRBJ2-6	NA	CASTSGISSGANVLTF	TGTGCCAGCACTTCAGGGATTAGCTCTGGGGCCAACGTCCTGACTTTC
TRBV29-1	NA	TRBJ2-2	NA	CSVSGTMNTGELFF	TGCAGCGTCTCCGGGACAATGAACACCGGGGAGCTGTTTTTT
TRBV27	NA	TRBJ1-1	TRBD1	CASSLRQGFAEAFF	TGTGCCAGCAGTTTAAGACAGGGTTTCGCTGAAGCTTTCTTT
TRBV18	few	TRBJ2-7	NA	CASSGGNEQYF	TGTGCCAGCTCAGGCGGGAACGAGCAGTACTTC
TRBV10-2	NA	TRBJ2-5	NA	CASSEMLGTQYF	TGCGCCAGCAGTGAAATGCTCGGGACCCAGTACTTC
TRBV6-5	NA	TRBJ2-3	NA	CASIARSTDTQYF	TGTGCCAGCATTGCCAGGTCAACAGATACGCAGTATTTT
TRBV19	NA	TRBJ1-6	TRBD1	CASSIGTGGRTPLHF	TGTGCCAGTAGTATCGGGACAGGGGGCCGAACACCCCTCCACTTT
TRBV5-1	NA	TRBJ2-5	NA	CASSPRGLGETQYF	TGCGCCAGCAGCCCAAGGGGACTGGGGGAGACCCAGTACTTC